The clone carrying this T cell receptor (beta chain) was detected only once. Its specificity is unknown. This record comes from a study of cytomegalovirus exposure and HLA in healthy donors. About the study: Out of 150 million to 200 million T cells, an earlier analysis found about 120 million unique TCR beta sequences in total. Findings and limits, study-wide: The study carried out a later analysis of TCR beta sequences. It associated approximately 15,000 of them with specific HLA alleles at a false discovery rate of 0.05. A later analysis found common viral pathogens apparently linked to several of the most significant clusters. Cytomegalovirus status, reportedly, was diagnosed with high specificity and sensitivity by the classifier.

The primer mix had 60 Vbeta and 13 Jbeta primers. Repertoires were generated with immunoSEQ multiplex PCR, while TCRdb's copy carries only in-frame clones and drops some. Among 130,000 to 150,000 clones listed, around 80% were seen once. The CDR3 contains 17 residues. V lost 5 bases, J lost 5 bases, and 24 bases lay in between. In germline, CDR1 is SGHDN, CDR2 FVKESK. V usage is TRBV14 and J usage is TRBJ2-5; tentative D call: TRBD2 (5 bases). Sequenced: PBMCs. The receptor was derived from an older woman in good health and CMV-seropositive. The CDR3, as DNA: TGTGCCAGCAGCAACTCTACGGAGGAGAAGTATTGGGAGACCCAGTACTTC. It is translated as CASSNSTEEKYWETQYF.